The next 17 T cell receptor beta chains were all read from a single sample in a study of cytomegalovirus exposure and HLA in healthy donors. This PCR relied on a set of 60 Vbeta primers and 13 Jbeta primers. Sequenced by immunoSEQ multiplex PCR; TCRdb stores in-frame clones only, minus some. The sample holds roughly 120,000 clones, around three quarters seen once. The sequenced sample was PBMCs. The receptors derive from a man under 40 in good health and CMV-seropositive.

As regards this clone: The conserved closing phenylalanine or tryptophan is absent in this CDR3, likely reflecting a read error. The genes are TRBV2 and TRBJ1-5; D is perhaps TRBD1 (6 bases). Germline V gene data show CDR1 as SNHLY and CDR2 as FYNNEI. CDR3 length equals 13 residues. V shed 11 bases and J shed 6 bases, with 17 bases lying between them. The CDR3: CASSGQWVQPQHL. The CDR3 DNA reads TGTGCCTCTTCAGGACAGTGGGTTCAGCCCCAGCATCTT.

The chain recombines TRBV27 with TRBJ1-1, with 8 positions matching TRBD1. The V gene end was trimmed by 5 bases and the J gene end by 0 bases; junction bases not matched to a gene: 5. The CDR3 totals 15 residues. Per germline, CDR1 MNHEY and CDR2 SMNVEV (reference sequence). The CDR3 loop is CASSPGTGLNTEAFF. Written as DNA, the CDR3 is TGTGCCAGCAGTCCCGGGACAGGATTGAACACTGAAGCTTTCTTT.

The sample holds a few counts of this clone. The CDR3 nucleotides are TGTGCCAGCAGCCAAGACGCGTCCTACGAGCAGTACTTC. As protein: CASSQDASYEQYF. The chain uses TRBV4-2 and TRBJ2-7; no clear D. Germline V gives CDR1 LGHNA, CDR2 YNFKEQ. The V and J ends lost 0 bases and 1 base respectively, with 4 bases between them. This CDR3 contains 13 residues.

The chain employs TRBV5-4 and TRBJ2-7; 12 bases map to TRBD1. This CDR3 region has 15 residues. CDR1 and CDR2 (germline): SGHNT, YYREEE (reference sequence). After removal of 4 bases from V and 3 bases from J, the junction contained 5 bases not matched to a gene. The CDR3 DNA follows: TGTGCCAGCAGCACCGGGACAGGGGGCATCTACGAGCAGTACTTC. Amino acids: CASSTGTGGIYEQYF.

This clone appeared a few times. This sequence joins TRBV27 and TRBJ1-2; D unresolved. The germline V gene has CDR1 MNHEY and CDR2 SMNVEV (reference sequence). The V and J ends lost 3 bases and 2 bases respectively, with 7 bases between them. CDR3 size: 13 residues. The CDR3 DNA sequence: TGTGCCAGCAGTTTCCGCCAGAACTATGGCTACACCTTC. Translation gives CASSFRQNYGYTF.

This chain links TRBV2 with TRBJ1-1; 8 positions agree with TRBD1. Germline values: CDR1 SNHLY, CDR2 FYNNEI. The CDR3 length is 14 residues. V dropped 7 bases and J dropped 3; count of bases not matched to a gene: 7. In nucleotides, the CDR3 is TGTGCCAGCAAGACAGGGGTTTGGGACACTGAAGCTTTCTTT. This sequence encodes CASKTGVWDTEAFF.

The V gene is TRBV5-4, the J gene TRBJ1-1; 8 bases agree with TRBD1. Germline lookup yields CDR1 SGHNT and CDR2 YYREEE (reference sequence). The CDR3 spans 15 residues. V lost 4 bases to trimming and J lost 9 bases; unmatched junction nucleotides: 14. The CDR3 loop is CASSPRTGTGEKAFF. The CDR3 nucleotides are TGTGCCAGCAGCCCCCGAACCGGGACAGGAGAGAAAGCTTTCTTT.

This chain connects TRBV19 to TRBJ2-7; TRBD1 matches 7 bases. CDR3 length: 14 amino acids. Germline lookup yields CDR1 LNHDA and CDR2 SQIVND (reference sequence). V gave up 9 bases and J gave up 6 bases; unmatched junction bases: 14. CDR3 DNA: TGTGCCAGCCGGGACAGTTTTCTATCGATCGAGCAGTACTTC. This gives the protein CASRDSFLSIEQYF.

This clone was seen a few times. The chain is built from TRBV5-1 and TRBJ1-5; D is uncertain. This CDR3 spans 13 amino acids. V lost 6 bases and J lost 0, with 7 bases in between. From germline, CDR1 is SGHRS and CDR2 YFSETQ. CDR3 DNA sequence: TGCGCCAGCAACGCAGATAGCAATCAGCCCCAGCATTTT. Translating gives CASNADSNQPQHF.

This clone was counted a few times. At one boundary the junction diverges from the germline segment, which might be a read error. This CDR3 is CASSIGHAAYNEQFF. The CDR3 bases are TGTGCTAGCAGCATAGGGCACGCGGCATACAATGAGCAGTTCTTC. This sequence joins TRBV7-7 and TRBJ2-1; D is uncertain. Germline-derived CDR1 and CDR2 are SSHAT and FNYEAQ (reference sequence). CDR3 length equals 15 residues.

The rearrangement joins TRBV29-1 to TRBJ2-1; a possible D gene is TRBD1 (5 bases). The CDR3 consists of 16 residues. Trimming shortened V by 6 bases and J by 5 bases, and 23 bases separated the two germline ends. Germline V CDR1 and CDR2: SQVTM, ANQGSEA. The CDR3 protein is CSVSLGAPSWDNEQFF. CDR3 DNA sequence: TGCAGCGTCTCCTTAGGGGCCCCCAGCTGGGACAATGAGCAGTTCTTC.

This sequence joins TRBV4-3 and TRBJ1-2; 11 nucleotides match TRBD1. CDR1 LGHNA and CDR2 YSLEER come from the germline V gene. After removal of 0 bases from V and 3 bases from J, the junction contained 12 bases not matched to a gene. The CDR3 has 19 amino acids. The CDR3 sequence is CASSQDGGTGGLMDYGYTF. As DNA, the CDR3 is TGCGCCAGCAGCCAAGATGGAGGGACAGGGGGATTGATGGACTATGGCTACACCTTC.

This clone was detected a few times. This sequence joins TRBV27 and TRBJ2-7; TRBD1 agrees at 7 bases. The CDR3 runs to 17 residues. V trimming: 3 bases; J trimming: 2 bases; junction bases outside the gene matches: 13. Germline CDR1 reads MNHEY; CDR2 reads SMNVEV (reference sequence). The CDR3 spells CASSFRPQRTGPYEQYF. The CDR3, as DNA: TGTGCCAGCAGTTTTCGACCCCAGAGGACAGGCCCCTACGAGCAGTACTTC.

This chain uses TRBV7-2 with TRBJ2-7; unclear D gene. Trimming cost V 3 bases and J 2 bases, with 5 bases left between them. The CDR3 loop spans 12 amino acids. Germline V CDR1 and CDR2: SGHTA, FQGNSA. CDR3 protein: CASSLAPYEQYF. CDR3 nucleotide sequence: TGTGCCAGCAGCTTGGCCCCCTACGAGCAGTACTTC.

J is TRBJ2-1 and V is TRBV30; TRBD2 aligns across 10 bases. Unmatched junction bases numbered 7, after V lost 8 bases and J lost 6 bases. Per the germline V gene, CDR1 is GTSNPN and CDR2 is SVGIG (reference sequence). This CDR3 has 13 residues. DNA for the CDR3: TGTGCCGCCCCAGCGGGGGGGCTCAATGAGCAGTTCTTC. It specifies CAAPAGGLNEQFF.

The V call is TRBV5-4, the J call TRBJ1-4; 8 bases are a match to TRBD1. The length of the CDR3 is 16 residues. The J segment lost 3 bases and the V segment lost 4 bases, leaving 8 bases of the junction unmatched. Germline V gives CDR1 SGHNT, CDR2 YYREEE (reference sequence). Written as DNA, the CDR3 is TGTGCCAGCAGCCAGGACAGGGTCACTTCTAATGAAAAACTGTTTTTT. Translating it yields CASSQDRVTSNEKLFF.

The chain uses TRBV7-9 and TRBJ2-1; D is possibly TRBD1 (5 bases). CDR1 is SEHNR, CDR2 FQNEAQ, per germline (reference sequence). V was pared by 1 base and J by 8 bases, with 12 bases between. CDR3 length: 14 residues. The CDR3 DNA reads TGTGCCAGCAGCTTAGGGGGCGGAGAACATGAGCAGTTCTTC. Its translation: CASSLGGGEHEQFF. The whole variable domain, filled in from reference TRBV7-9 and TRBJ2-1, reads DTGVSQNPRHKITKRGQNVTFRCDPISEHNRLYWYRQTLGQGPEFLTYFQNEAQLEKSRLLSDRFSAERPKGSFSTLEIQRTEQGDSAMYLCASSLGGGEHEQFFGPGTRLTVL.